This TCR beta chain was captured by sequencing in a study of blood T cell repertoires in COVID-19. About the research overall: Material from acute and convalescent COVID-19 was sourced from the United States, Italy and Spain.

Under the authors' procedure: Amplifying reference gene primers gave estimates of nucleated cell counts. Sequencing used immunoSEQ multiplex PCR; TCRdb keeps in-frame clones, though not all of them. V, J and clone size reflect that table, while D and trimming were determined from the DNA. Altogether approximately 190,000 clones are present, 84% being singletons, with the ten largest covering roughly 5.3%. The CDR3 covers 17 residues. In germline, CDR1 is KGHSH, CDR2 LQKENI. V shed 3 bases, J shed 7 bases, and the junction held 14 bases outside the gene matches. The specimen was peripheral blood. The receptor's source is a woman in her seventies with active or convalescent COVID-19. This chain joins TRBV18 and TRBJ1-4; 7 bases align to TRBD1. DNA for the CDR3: TGTGCCAGCTCACCGACAGGGAGGCCCCAAATGGGTGAAAAACTGTTTTTT. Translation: CASSPTGRPQMGEKLFF.